These T cell receptor beta chains were read from a single sample in a study of T-cell memory formation after mild COVID-19. TCRdb itself ran the 5' RACE reads through MiXCR, one entry per CDR3 protein. The table records 200,000 to 250,000 distinct CDR3 sequences, around 9.1% of them present only once. Material for sequencing was PBMCs or a T cell subset sorted from them (not recorded which). Receptor source: a man aged 18 to 29 who had mild COVID-19 (a few samples of this study predate the infection). Cell type and time point are not known. CDR3s include the opening cysteine and the closing phenylalanine or tryptophan. D genes are given only for firm matches. The listing skips clone size in some rows; elsewhere it reads once, few, many or a size class.

clone_size,v_call,d_call,j_call,cdr3_nt,cdr3_aa
many,TRBV5-1,TRBD1,TRBJ1-5,TGCGCCAGCAGCTTACAGGGGGGGGGTAATCAGCCCCAGCATTTT,CASSLQGGGNQPQHF
few,TRBV3-1,NA,TRBJ2-7,TGTGCCAGCAGTGGGGACACCACCTACGAGCAGTACTTC,CASSGDTTYEQYF
few,TRBV19,TRBD1,TRBJ2-1,TGTGCCAGTAACAAACTAGCCGGGACAGGGGGCAATGAGCAGTTCTTC,CASNKLAGTGGNEQFF
many,TRBV6-5,NA,TRBJ1-2,TGTGCCAGCAGTTATGGAGGGGTCAACTATGGCTACACCTTC,CASSYGGVNYGYTF
many,TRBV12-3/TRBV12-4,NA,TRBJ1-1,TGTGCCAGCCTCCGGGGGATTCACAACACTGAAGCTTTCTTT,CASLRGIHNTEAFF
few,TRBV20-1,NA,TRBJ1-2,TGCAGTGCTAGAGATTTTGTATCGCGGGCCCGATATGGCGGCTACACCTTC,CSARDFVSRARYGGYTF
many,TRBV29-1,NA,TRBJ1-4,TGCAGCGTTGCAGGGACGGAAGCAACTAATGAAAAACTGTTTTTT,CSVAGTEATNEKLFF
NA,TRBV20-1,TRBD1,TRBJ1-1,TGCAGTGCTAGGGTAATTCCGGGACAGGGTCGGGTGAACACTGAAGCTTTCTTT,CSARVIPGQGRVNTEAFF
few,TRBV2,TRBD1,TRBJ1-2,TGTGCCAGCAGTGTCACGGGACAGGAGACTTATGGCTACACCTTC,CASSVTGQETYGYTF
few,TRBV2,NA,TRBJ1-6,TGTGCCAGCAGTGAACTGGGGCGAAATTCACCCCTCCACTTT,CASSELGRNSPLHF
few,TRBV6-2/TRBV6-3,TRBD2,TRBJ2-3,TGTGCCAGCAGTCCTTTAGCGGGGTCGGGCACAGATACGCAGTATTTT,CASSPLAGSGTDTQYF
NA,TRBV6-1,NA,TRBJ1-4,TGTGCCAGCAGTGGAAGTTTTAATGAAAAACTGTTTTTT,CASSGSFNEKLFF
few,TRBV18,NA,TRBJ2-3,TGTGCCAGCTCACCACGACGGGGTAGGATCACAGATACGCAGTATTTT,CASSPRRGRITDTQYF